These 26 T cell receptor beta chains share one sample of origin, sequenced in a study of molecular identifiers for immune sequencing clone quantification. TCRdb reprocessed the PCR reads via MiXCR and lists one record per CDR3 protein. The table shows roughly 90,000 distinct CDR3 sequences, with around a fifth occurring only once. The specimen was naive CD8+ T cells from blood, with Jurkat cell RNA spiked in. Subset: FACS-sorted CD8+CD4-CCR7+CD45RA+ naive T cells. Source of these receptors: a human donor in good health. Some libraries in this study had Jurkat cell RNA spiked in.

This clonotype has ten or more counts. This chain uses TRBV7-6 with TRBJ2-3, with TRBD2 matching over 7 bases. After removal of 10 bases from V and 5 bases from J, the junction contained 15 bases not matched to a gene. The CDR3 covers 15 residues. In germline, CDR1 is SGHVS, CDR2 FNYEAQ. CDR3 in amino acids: CATGGLYAGVDTQYF. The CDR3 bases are TGTGCCACGGGCGGTTTATATGCGGGAGTAGATACGCAGTATTTT.

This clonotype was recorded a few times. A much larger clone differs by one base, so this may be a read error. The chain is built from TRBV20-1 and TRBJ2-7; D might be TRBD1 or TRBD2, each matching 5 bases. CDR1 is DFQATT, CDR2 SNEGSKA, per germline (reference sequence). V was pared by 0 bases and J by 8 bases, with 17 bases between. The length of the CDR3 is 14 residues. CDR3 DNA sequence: TGCAGTGCTAGAGATAATCCGGGGACCGGCAAGCAGTACTTC. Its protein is CSARDNPGTGKQYF.

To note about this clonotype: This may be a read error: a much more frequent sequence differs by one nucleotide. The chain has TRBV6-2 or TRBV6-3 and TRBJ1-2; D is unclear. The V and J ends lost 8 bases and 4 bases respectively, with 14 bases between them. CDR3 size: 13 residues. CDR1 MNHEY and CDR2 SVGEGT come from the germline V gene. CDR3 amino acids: CASLESPPYGYTF. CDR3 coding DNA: TGTGCCAGCCTAGAAAGCCCTCCCTATGGCTACACCTTC.

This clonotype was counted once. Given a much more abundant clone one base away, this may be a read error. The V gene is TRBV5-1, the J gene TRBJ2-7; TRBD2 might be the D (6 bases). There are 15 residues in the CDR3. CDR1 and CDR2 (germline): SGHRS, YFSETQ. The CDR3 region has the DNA TGCGCCAGCAGCTTGAAGGTGGCGGGGCCGCTCGAGCAGCACTTC. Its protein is CASSLKVAGPLEQHF.

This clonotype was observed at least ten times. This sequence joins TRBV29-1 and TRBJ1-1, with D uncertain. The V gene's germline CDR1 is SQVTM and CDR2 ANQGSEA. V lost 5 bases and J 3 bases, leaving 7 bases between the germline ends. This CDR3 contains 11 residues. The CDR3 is CSVPWDTEAFF. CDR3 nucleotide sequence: TGCAGCGTTCCTTGGGACACTGAAGCTTTCTTT.

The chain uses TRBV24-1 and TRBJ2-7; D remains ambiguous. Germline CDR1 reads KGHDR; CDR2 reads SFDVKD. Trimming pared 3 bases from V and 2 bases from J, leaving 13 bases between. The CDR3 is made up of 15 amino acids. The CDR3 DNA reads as TGTGCCACCAGTGATCCCGCGGAACCAACCTACGAGCAGTACTTC. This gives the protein CATSDPAEPTYEQYF.

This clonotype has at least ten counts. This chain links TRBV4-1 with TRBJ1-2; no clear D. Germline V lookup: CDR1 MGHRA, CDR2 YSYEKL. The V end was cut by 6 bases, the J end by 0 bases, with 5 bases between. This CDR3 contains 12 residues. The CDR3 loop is CASRGTNYGYTF. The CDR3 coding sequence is TGCGCCAGCAGGGGGACTAACTATGGCTACACCTTC.

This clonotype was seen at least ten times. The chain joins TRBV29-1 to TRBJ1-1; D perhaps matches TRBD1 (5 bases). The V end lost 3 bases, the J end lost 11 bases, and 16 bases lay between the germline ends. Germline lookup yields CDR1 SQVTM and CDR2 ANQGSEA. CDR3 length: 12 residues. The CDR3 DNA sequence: TGCAGCGTTGAGGTCGGGGCGCTTGGGGCTTTCTTT. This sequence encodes CSVEVGALGAFF.

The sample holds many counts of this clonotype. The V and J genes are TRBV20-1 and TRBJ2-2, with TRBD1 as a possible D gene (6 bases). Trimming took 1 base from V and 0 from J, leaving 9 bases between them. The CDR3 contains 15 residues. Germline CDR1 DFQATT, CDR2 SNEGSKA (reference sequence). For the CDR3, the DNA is TGCAGTGCTAGAGGGTGGACAGCGAACACCGGGGAGCTGTTTTTT. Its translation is CSARGWTANTGELFF.

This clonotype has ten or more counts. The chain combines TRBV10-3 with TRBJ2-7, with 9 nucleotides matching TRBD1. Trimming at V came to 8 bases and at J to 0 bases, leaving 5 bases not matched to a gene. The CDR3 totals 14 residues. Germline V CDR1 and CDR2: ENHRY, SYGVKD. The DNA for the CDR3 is TGTGCCATCTCCGGGACAGGGAACTCCTACGAGCAGTACTTC. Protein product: CAISGTGNSYEQYF.

The CDR3 nucleotides are TGTGCCAGCAGCCCCCAGCGGGGGGGGTTTGGGGAAAAACTGTTTTTT. It codes for CASSPQRGGFGEKLFF. This rearrangement joins TRBV13 to TRBJ1-4, with D possibly being TRBD1 (5 bases). Trimming took 5 bases from V and 8 from J, leaving 21 bases between them. CDR3 length: 16 residues. Germline CDR1 is PRHDT and CDR2 is FYEKMQ (reference sequence).

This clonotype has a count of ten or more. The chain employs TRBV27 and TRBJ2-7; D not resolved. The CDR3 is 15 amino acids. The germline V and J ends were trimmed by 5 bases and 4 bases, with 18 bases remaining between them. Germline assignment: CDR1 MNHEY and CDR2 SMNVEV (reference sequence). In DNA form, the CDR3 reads TGTGCCAGCAGTCTCACGTCCCCCCAGGCGTACGAGCAGTACTTC. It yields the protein CASSLTSPQAYEQYF.

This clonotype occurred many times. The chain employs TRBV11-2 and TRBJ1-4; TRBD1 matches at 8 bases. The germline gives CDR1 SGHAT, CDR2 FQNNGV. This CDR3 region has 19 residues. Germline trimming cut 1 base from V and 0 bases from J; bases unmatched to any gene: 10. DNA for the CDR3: TGTGCCAGCAGCTTAGGTCCGGACAGGGCGCCCGCAACTAATGAAAAACTGTTTTTT. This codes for CASSLGPDRAPATNEKLFF.

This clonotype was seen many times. The CDR3 bases are TGTGCCAGCCATCAGGGCCCCTACGAGCAGTACTTC. Translation gives CASHQGPYEQYF. The V call is TRBV28, the J call TRBJ2-7; weak D call: TRBD1 (5 bases). Germline V gene sequence: CDR1 MDHEN, CDR2 SYDVKM. Trimming removed 8 bases at V and 2 bases at J, with 10 bases between. The CDR3 runs 12 residues.

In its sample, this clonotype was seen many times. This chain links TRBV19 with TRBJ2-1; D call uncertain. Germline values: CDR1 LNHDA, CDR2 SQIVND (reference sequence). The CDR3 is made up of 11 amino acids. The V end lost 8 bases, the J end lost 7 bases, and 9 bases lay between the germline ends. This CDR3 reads CASELGNEQFF. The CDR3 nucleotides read TGTGCCAGTGAACTGGGGAATGAGCAGTTCTTC.

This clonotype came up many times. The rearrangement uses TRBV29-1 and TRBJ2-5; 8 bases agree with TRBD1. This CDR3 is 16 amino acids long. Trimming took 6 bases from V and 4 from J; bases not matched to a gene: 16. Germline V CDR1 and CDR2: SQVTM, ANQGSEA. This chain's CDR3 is CSVDYPGTGVGETQYF. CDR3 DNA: TGCAGCGTCGACTACCCCGGGACAGGTGTCGGAGAGACCCAGTACTTC.

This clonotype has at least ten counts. The CDR3 DNA reads TGTGCCAGCAGTTTGAGAGGCGGGGAGCTGTTTTTT. Residues: CASSLRGGELFF. V and J are TRBV27 and TRBJ2-2; D is uncertain. V dropped 3 bases and J dropped 7 bases, with 6 bases sitting between them. The CDR3 spans 12 residues. The germline V gene has CDR1 MNHEY and CDR2 SMNVEV (reference sequence).

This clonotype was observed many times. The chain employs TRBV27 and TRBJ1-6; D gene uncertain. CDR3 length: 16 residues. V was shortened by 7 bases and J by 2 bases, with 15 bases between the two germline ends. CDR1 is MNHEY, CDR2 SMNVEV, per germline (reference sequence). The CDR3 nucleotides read TGTGCCAGCACCAGCGTTGGAGTCACCTATAATTCACCCCTCCACTTT. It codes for CASTSVGVTYNSPLHF.

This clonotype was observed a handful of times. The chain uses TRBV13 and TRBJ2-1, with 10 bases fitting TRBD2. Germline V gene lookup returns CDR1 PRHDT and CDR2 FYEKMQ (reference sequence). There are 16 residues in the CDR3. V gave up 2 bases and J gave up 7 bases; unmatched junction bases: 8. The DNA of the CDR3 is TGTGCCAGCAGCTTACATTCAGCGGGGGGGCAGAATGAGCAGTTCTTC. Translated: CASSLHSAGGQNEQFF.

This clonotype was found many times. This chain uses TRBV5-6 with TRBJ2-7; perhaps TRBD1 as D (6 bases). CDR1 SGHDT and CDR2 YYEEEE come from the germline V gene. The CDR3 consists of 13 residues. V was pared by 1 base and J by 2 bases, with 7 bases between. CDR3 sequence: CASSLYRAYEQYF. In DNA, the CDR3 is TGTGCCAGCAGCTTGTACAGGGCCTACGAGCAGTACTTC. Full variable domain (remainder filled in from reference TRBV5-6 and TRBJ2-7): DAGVTQSPTHLIKTRGQQVTLRCSPKSGHDTVSWYQQALGQGPQFIFQYYEEEERQRGNFPDRFSGHQFPNYSSELNVNALLLGDSALYLCASSLYRAYEQYFGPGTRLTVT.

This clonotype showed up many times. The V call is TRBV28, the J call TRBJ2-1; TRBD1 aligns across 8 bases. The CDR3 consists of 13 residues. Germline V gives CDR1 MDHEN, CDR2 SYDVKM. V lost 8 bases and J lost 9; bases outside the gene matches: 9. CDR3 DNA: TGTGCCAGCGGCCGGACAGGGACGGCTGAGCAGTTCTTC. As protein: CASGRTGTAEQFF.

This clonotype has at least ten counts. This chain's CDR3 is CASSPSGTGGTYEQYF. In nucleotides, the CDR3 is TGTGCCAGCAGCCCCTCCGGGACAGGGGGCACCTACGAGCAGTACTTC. This sequence joins TRBV7-6 and TRBJ2-7; TRBD1 aligns across 12 bases. Germline V lookup: CDR1 SGHVS, CDR2 FNYEAQ. This CDR3 spans 16 amino acids. Unmatched junction bases numbered 7, after V lost 5 bases and J lost 2 bases.

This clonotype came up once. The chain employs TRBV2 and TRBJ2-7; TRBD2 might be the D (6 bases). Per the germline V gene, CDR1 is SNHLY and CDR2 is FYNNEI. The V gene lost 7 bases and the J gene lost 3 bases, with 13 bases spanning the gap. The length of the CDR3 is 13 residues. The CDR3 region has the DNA TGTGCCAGCAAAGGAGGGTCTGGCTACGAGCAGTACTTC. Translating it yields CASKGGSGYEQYF.

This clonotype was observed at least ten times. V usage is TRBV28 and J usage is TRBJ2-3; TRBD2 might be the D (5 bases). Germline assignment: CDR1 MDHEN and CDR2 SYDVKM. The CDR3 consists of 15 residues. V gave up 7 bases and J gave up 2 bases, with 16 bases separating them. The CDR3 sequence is CASKYRGLATDTQYF. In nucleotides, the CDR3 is TGTGCCAGCAAATACCGCGGGCTAGCCACAGATACGCAGTATTTT.

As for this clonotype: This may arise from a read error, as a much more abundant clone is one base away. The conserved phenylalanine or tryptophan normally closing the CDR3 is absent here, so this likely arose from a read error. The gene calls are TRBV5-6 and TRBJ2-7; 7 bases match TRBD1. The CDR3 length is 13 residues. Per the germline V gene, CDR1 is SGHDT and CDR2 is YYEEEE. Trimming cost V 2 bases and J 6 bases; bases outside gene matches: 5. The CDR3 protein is CASSFATGPEQYL. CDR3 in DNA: TGTGCCAGCAGCTTTGCGACAGGGCCCGAGCAGTACCTC.

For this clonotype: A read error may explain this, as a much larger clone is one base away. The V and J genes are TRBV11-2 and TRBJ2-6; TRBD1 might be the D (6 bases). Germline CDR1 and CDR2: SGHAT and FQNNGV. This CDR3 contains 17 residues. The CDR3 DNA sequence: TGTGCCAGCAGCTCCAGTAACAGGGTGGCCGGGGCCAACGTCCCGACTTTC. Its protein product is CASSSSNRVAGANVPTF.